This TCR beta chain was profiled in a study of blood T cell repertoires in COVID-19. The wider study: From the United States, Italy and Spain came samples of acute and convalescent COVID-19.

CDR3 length: 14 amino acids. Germline V lookup: CDR1 SNHLY, CDR2 FYNNEI. The ends lost 6 bases at V and 4 bases at J; junction bases unmatched: 1. Some clones are missing from TCRdb's copy, which holds only in-frame ones; the method was immunoSEQ multiplex PCR. The sample consists of fewer than 450,000 clones, roughly 84% of them appearing once. The chain combines TRBV2 with TRBJ2-2; 11 bases align to TRBD1. The sample consisted of PBMCs or T cells enriched from blood (not recorded which). The TCR sequence derives from a woman in her 30s who had recovered from COVID-19. CDR3 sequence reads: CASRGQGVTGELFF. As DNA, the CDR3 is TGTGCCAGCAGGGGACAGGGGGTCACCGGGGAGCTGTTTTTT.